These T cell receptor beta chains were read from a single sample in a study of blood T cells in healthy people across ages. TCRdb redid the calling of the 5' RACE reads with MiXCR, one entry per CDR3 protein. The data show some 1,800,000 distinct CDR3 sequences, about 39% seen once. Sequencing was performed on blood. These receptors were obtained from a human donor in good health. Each CDR3 is given with its conserved first and last residue. Fields, in order: V gene, D gene, clone size, J gene, CDR3 protein, CDR3 DNA. D genes are given only for firm matches. A clone size is listed for some rows: how often the clone was seen (once, few, many), or a class if it is expanded.

V gene: TRBV7-2
D gene: TRBD1
clone size: few
J gene: TRBJ1-2
CDR3 protein: CASSYNPGGYGYTF
CDR3 DNA: TGTGCCAGCAGCTACAATCCAGGGGGCTATGGCTACACCTTC

V gene: TRBV28
D gene: NA
clone size: NA
J gene: TRBJ2-5
CDR3 protein: CASSPGRLKTQYF
CDR3 DNA: TGTGCCAGCAGTCCTGGACGGTTAAAGACCCAGTACTTC

V gene: TRBV20-1
D gene: NA
clone size: few
J gene: TRBJ2-1
CDR3 protein: CSASRSGTSHNEQFF
CDR3 DNA: TGCAGTGCTAGTCGATCCGGGACCTCCCACAATGAGCAGTTCTTC

V gene: TRBV4-3
D gene: NA
clone size: NA
J gene: TRBJ2-5
CDR3 protein: CASSQVRGGDYDERYF
CDR3 DNA: TGCGCCAGCAGCCAAGTAAGAGGGGGGGACTACGATGAGCGGTACTTC

V gene: TRBV20-1
D gene: NA
clone size: few
J gene: TRBJ1-2
CDR3 protein: CSAIGVLLGGYTF
CDR3 DNA: TGCAGTGCTATTGGGGTCTTGTTGGGTGGCTACACCTTC

V gene: TRBV29-1
D gene: TRBD2
clone size: NA
J gene: TRBJ2-3
CDR3 protein: CSVVVAGGRYF
CDR3 DNA: TGCAGCGTTGTAGTAGCGGGGGGTCGGTATTTT

V gene: TRBV15
D gene: TRBD1
clone size: NA
J gene: TRBJ2-5
CDR3 protein: CATSRGTGGVQTQYF
CDR3 DNA: TGTGCCACCAGCAGAGGGACAGGGGGCGTGCAGACCCAGTACTTC

V gene: TRBV4-2
D gene: TRBD1
clone size: NA
J gene: TRBJ2-7
CDR3 protein: CASSHSRGLGEQYF
CDR3 DNA: TGTGCCAGCAGCCACTCCAGGGGGCTGGGCGAGCAGTACTTC

V gene: TRBV12-3/TRBV12-4
D gene: TRBD1
clone size: few
J gene: TRBJ1-2
CDR3 protein: CASSLAGTGGTYTF
CDR3 DNA: TGTGCCAGCAGTTTAGCCGGGACAGGGGGAACCTACACCTTC

V gene: TRBV27
D gene: TRBD1
clone size: NA
J gene: TRBJ1-2
CDR3 protein: CASSSRGLSNYGYTF
CDR3 DNA: TGTGCCAGCAGTTCCAGGGGGCTATCGAACTATGGCTACACCTTC

V gene: TRBV7-2
D gene: NA
clone size: few
J gene: TRBJ2-3
CDR3 protein: CASRVGGDTQYF
CDR3 DNA: TGTGCCAGCAGGGTGGGAGGAGATACGCAGTATTTT

V gene: TRBV7-9
D gene: NA
clone size: few
J gene: TRBJ2-1
CDR3 protein: CASSLPLDRHNEQFF
CDR3 DNA: TGTGCCAGCAGCCTCCCCCTCGACAGGCACAATGAGCAGTTCTTC

V gene: TRBV13
D gene: TRBD1
clone size: NA
J gene: TRBJ2-7
CDR3 protein: CASSNSPGQGISYEQYF
CDR3 DNA: TGTGCCAGCAGCAACTCCCCCGGACAGGGCATATCCTACGAGCAGTACTTC

V gene: TRBV10-3
D gene: TRBD1
clone size: NA
J gene: TRBJ1-1
CDR3 protein: CAISRQGSDTEAFF
CDR3 DNA: TGTGCCATCAGCAGACAGGGATCGGACACTGAAGCTTTCTTT

V gene: TRBV6-2/TRBV6-3
D gene: NA
clone size: few
J gene: TRBJ1-2
CDR3 protein: CASSFGNGYTF
CDR3 DNA: TGTGCCAGCAGTTTTGGAAATGGCTACACCTTC

V gene: TRBV20-1
D gene: TRBD2
clone size: NA
J gene: TRBJ2-5
CDR3 protein: CSASGGVQETQYF
CDR3 DNA: TGCAGTGCTAGCGGGGGGGTCCAAGAGACCCAGTACTTC

V gene: TRBV7-2
D gene: TRBD2
clone size: NA
J gene: TRBJ2-1
CDR3 protein: CASSLSTSGDEQFF
CDR3 DNA: TGTGCCAGCAGCTTATCGACTAGCGGGGATGAGCAGTTCTTC

V gene: TRBV10-3
D gene: NA
clone size: few
J gene: TRBJ2-7
CDR3 protein: CAIKSVRDYEQYF
CDR3 DNA: TGTGCCATCAAATCCGTCAGGGACTACGAGCAGTACTTC

V gene: TRBV9
D gene: NA
clone size: few
J gene: TRBJ2-7
CDR3 protein: CASSVDWGAVEQYF
CDR3 DNA: TGTGCCAGCAGCGTAGATTGGGGGGCTGTCGAGCAGTACTTC

V gene: TRBV9
D gene: TRBD1
clone size: few
J gene: TRBJ2-5
CDR3 protein: CASSTRTGWQETQYF
CDR3 DNA: TGTGCCAGCAGCACCCGGACAGGGTGGCAAGAGACCCAGTACTTC

V gene: TRBV12-3/TRBV12-4
D gene: NA
clone size: many
J gene: TRBJ1-5
CDR3 protein: CASSLGRYQPQHF
CDR3 DNA: TGTGCCAGCAGTTTGGGCAGATATCAGCCCCAGCATTTT

V gene: TRBV20-1
D gene: NA
clone size: NA
J gene: TRBJ2-5
CDR3 protein: CSAGTFQETQYF
CDR3 DNA: TGCAGTGCCGGGACGTTCCAAGAGACCCAGTACTTC

V gene: TRBV4-3
D gene: NA
clone size: NA
J gene: TRBJ2-4
CDR3 protein: CASSQDTHSRIQYF
CDR3 DNA: TGCGCCAGCAGCCAAGATACCCACTCACGAATTCAGTACTTC

V gene: TRBV5-1
D gene: NA
clone size: NA
J gene: TRBJ2-3
CDR3 protein: CASSLGQQGDTQYF
CDR3 DNA: TGCGCCAGCAGCTTGGGGCAGCAAGGAGATACGCAGTATTTT

V gene: TRBV6-6
D gene: NA
clone size: many
J gene: TRBJ2-7
CDR3 protein: CASSYSGQTYEQYF
CDR3 DNA: TGTGCCAGCAGTTATAGCGGTCAGACCTACGAGCAGTACTTC

V gene: TRBV3-1
D gene: NA
clone size: NA
J gene: TRBJ2-5
CDR3 protein: CASSLPPPKAQYF
CDR3 DNA: TGTGCCAGCAGCCTCCCCCCTCCCAAGGCCCAGTACTTC

V gene: TRBV18
D gene: TRBD2
clone size: few
J gene: TRBJ2-1
CDR3 protein: CASSPKNTGGGNEQFF
CDR3 DNA: TGTGCCAGCTCACCAAAAAATACGGGGGGAGGCAATGAGCAGTTCTTC

V gene: TRBV7-9
D gene: NA
clone size: many
J gene: TRBJ1-4
CDR3 protein: CASSLEGEKLFF
CDR3 DNA: TGTGCCAGCAGCTTAGAGGGTGAAAAACTGTTTTTT

V gene: TRBV4-2
D gene: NA
clone size: many
J gene: TRBJ1-2
CDR3 protein: CASSQEDRGNYGYTF
CDR3 DNA: TGTGCCAGCAGCCAAGAGGATAGGGGAAACTATGGCTACACCTTC

V gene: TRBV4-1
D gene: TRBD1
clone size: NA
J gene: TRBJ1-4
CDR3 protein: CASSRPKGQPGGKLFF
CDR3 DNA: TGCGCCAGCAGCCGGCCTAAGGGACAGCCCGGGGGGAAACTGTTTTTT

V gene: TRBV5-8
D gene: TRBD1
clone size: NA
J gene: TRBJ2-7
CDR3 protein: CASSSTGEWNYEQYF
CDR3 DNA: TGTGCCAGCAGCTCCACAGGGGAGTGGAACTACGAGCAGTACTTC

V gene: TRBV20-1
D gene: NA
clone size: NA
J gene: TRBJ2-6
CDR3 protein: CSALRRSGANVLTF
CDR3 DNA: TGCAGTGCCTTGCGACGCTCTGGGGCCAACGTCCTGACTTTC

V gene: TRBV7-2
D gene: TRBD2
clone size: NA
J gene: TRBJ2-7
CDR3 protein: CASSLVRLAGGLFNEQYF
CDR3 DNA: TGTGCCAGCAGCTTAGTAAGACTAGCGGGGGGGCTTTTTAACGAGCAGTACTTC

V gene: TRBV5-4
D gene: TRBD1
clone size: NA
J gene: TRBJ2-1
CDR3 protein: CASSLGGQEEQFF
CDR3 DNA: TGTGCCAGCAGCTTGGGGGGACAGGAGGAGCAGTTCTTC

V gene: TRBV28
D gene: TRBD1
clone size: NA
J gene: TRBJ2-3
CDR3 protein: CASSPLSETGGVTDTQYF
CDR3 DNA: TGTGCCAGCAGTCCCCTAAGCGAGACAGGGGGCGTTACCGATACGCAGTATTTT

V gene: TRBV28
D gene: TRBD1
clone size: NA
J gene: TRBJ2-7
CDR3 protein: CASSLPRTGSPYEQYF
CDR3 DNA: TGTGCCAGCAGTTTACCCAGGACAGGCTCACCCTACGAGCAGTACTTC

V gene: TRBV4-3
D gene: TRBD2
clone size: NA
J gene: TRBJ2-1
CDR3 protein: CASSPQGSGGFTEQFF
CDR3 DNA: TGCGCCAGCAGCCCACAAGGTAGCGGGGGGTTTACTGAGCAGTTCTTC

V gene: TRBV20-1
D gene: NA
clone size: NA
J gene: TRBJ2-1
CDR3 protein: CSAREAGFISNEQFF
CDR3 DNA: TGCAGTGCTAGAGAGGCAGGGTTTATTTCCAATGAGCAGTTCTTC

V gene: TRBV20-1
D gene: NA
clone size: NA
J gene: TRBJ2-1
CDR3 protein: CSARSVRGHNEQFF
CDR3 DNA: TGCAGTGCTAGATCGGTCCGGGGTCACAATGAGCAGTTCTTC

V gene: TRBV4-1
D gene: NA
clone size: NA
J gene: TRBJ1-5
CDR3 protein: CASSPVMGNQPQHF
CDR3 DNA: TGCGCCAGCAGCCCGGTCATGGGCAATCAGCCCCAGCATTTT

V gene: TRBV24-1
D gene: TRBD2
clone size: NA
J gene: TRBJ2-3
CDR3 protein: CATSDFPGLAGLYTDTQYF
CDR3 DNA: TGTGCCACCAGTGATTTTCCAGGGCTAGCGGGACTATACACAGATACGCAGTATTTT

V gene: TRBV6-1
D gene: NA
clone size: NA
J gene: TRBJ2-3
CDR3 protein: CASSELGGMASTDTQYF
CDR3 DNA: TGTGCCAGCAGTGAATTGGGCGGGATGGCTAGCACAGATACGCAGTATTTT

V gene: TRBV20-1
D gene: TRBD2
clone size: many
J gene: TRBJ2-7
CDR3 protein: CSAIAGGLSYEQYF
CDR3 DNA: TGCAGTGCTATAGCGGGGGGCCTATCCTACGAGCAGTACTTC

V gene: TRBV25-1
D gene: NA
clone size: NA
J gene: TRBJ1-1
CDR3 protein: CASSERAEAFF
CDR3 DNA: TGTGCCAGCAGTGAGAGGGCTGAAGCTTTCTTT

V gene: TRBV20-1
D gene: NA
clone size: many
J gene: TRBJ2-1
CDR3 protein: CSAIGDWSYNEQFF
CDR3 DNA: TGCAGTGCTATCGGGGACTGGAGTTACAATGAGCAGTTCTTC

V gene: TRBV28
D gene: NA
clone size: NA
J gene: TRBJ2-7
CDR3 protein: CASSPALHYEQYF
CDR3 DNA: TGTGCCAGCAGTCCAGCCCTCCATTACGAGCAGTACTTC

V gene: TRBV12-3/TRBV12-4
D gene: TRBD1
clone size: few
J gene: TRBJ2-7
CDR3 protein: CASSPGTGLFHEQYF
CDR3 DNA: TGTGCCAGCAGTCCCGGGACAGGCCTGTTTCACGAGCAGTACTTC

V gene: TRBV20-1
D gene: NA
clone size: NA
J gene: TRBJ2-1
CDR3 protein: CTPPSSYNEQFF
CDR3 DNA: TGCACCCCTCCTAGCTCCTACAATGAGCAGTTCTTC

V gene: TRBV7-2
D gene: TRBD1
clone size: NA
J gene: TRBJ2-1
CDR3 protein: CASSLWGQGSNEQFF
CDR3 DNA: TGTGCCAGCAGCTTATGGGGACAGGGATCGAATGAGCAGTTCTTC

V gene: TRBV20-1
D gene: TRBD2
clone size: few
J gene: TRBJ2-4
CDR3 protein: CSARDQRGSNIQYF
CDR3 DNA: TGCAGTGCTAGAGACCAGCGGGGGAGTAACATTCAGTACTTC

V gene: TRBV9
D gene: NA
clone size: NA
J gene: TRBJ1-2
CDR3 protein: CASTAEGFGYTF
CDR3 DNA: TGTGCCAGCACCGCGGAGGGGTTTGGCTACACCTTC

V gene: TRBV20-1
D gene: NA
clone size: many
J gene: TRBJ1-2
CDR3 protein: CSSYGNYGYTF
CDR3 DNA: TGCAGCTCATACGGCAACTATGGCTACACCTTC

V gene: TRBV6-2/TRBV6-3
D gene: TRBD1
clone size: NA
J gene: TRBJ2-2
CDR3 protein: CASSYGTAVGPGELFF
CDR3 DNA: TGTGCCAGCAGTTACGGGACAGCGGTCGGTCCCGGGGAGCTGTTTTTT

V gene: TRBV7-2
D gene: TRBD2
clone size: NA
J gene: TRBJ2-7
CDR3 protein: CASSPWTSGTSSYEQYF
CDR3 DNA: TGTGCCAGCAGCCCCTGGACTAGCGGGACGAGCTCCTACGAGCAGTACTTC

V gene: TRBV20-1
D gene: TRBD1
clone size: once
J gene: TRBJ2-4
CDR3 protein: CSASDREYDYNEQYF
CDR3 DNA: TGCAGTGCTTCGGACAGGGAGTATGACTACAATGAGCAGTACTTC

V gene: TRBV5-6
D gene: TRBD1
clone size: NA
J gene: TRBJ2-3
CDR3 protein: CATGGSGDTQYF
CDR3 DNA: TGTGCCACAGGGGGAAGTGGAGATACGCAGTATTTT

V gene: TRBV5-1
D gene: NA
clone size: NA
J gene: TRBJ2-1
CDR3 protein: CVSSRAEYNEQFF
CDR3 DNA: TGCGTCAGCAGCAGAGCGGAATACAATGAGCAGTTCTTC